What follows is one TCR beta chain and its context. Its antigen is undetermined. The data were taken from a study of T cell responses to AZD1222 COVID-19 vaccine. Study-wide results and limits: Of the AZD1222 recipients, only 6 or 7 were seropositive at baseline. Most donors were white British and more were female, and clonal diversity was possibly underestimated. Close to half of all spike-specific TCRs reportedly target regions of the variants that are unmutated.

TCRdb keeps only in-frame clones here, not all; method: immunoSEQ multiplex PCR. The repertoire consists of approximately 260,000 clones, with approximately 95% occurring once and the leading ten covering 0.55%. Trimming removed 3 bases from V and 3 bases from J, with 14 bases in between. CDR3 length equals 15 residues. Looked up from germline, CDR1 is MNHEY and CDR2 is SMNVEV (reference sequence). This TCR came from an adult in good health. The chain recombines TRBV27 with TRBJ1-2; tentatively, D is TRBD1 (5 bases). The sample here was peripheral blood, taken on day 0 of AZD1222 vaccination. The chain's CDR3 is CASSFTPQGYYGYTF. The CDR3 DNA follows: TGTGCCAGCAGTTTTACCCCCCAGGGTTACTATGGCTACACCTTC.